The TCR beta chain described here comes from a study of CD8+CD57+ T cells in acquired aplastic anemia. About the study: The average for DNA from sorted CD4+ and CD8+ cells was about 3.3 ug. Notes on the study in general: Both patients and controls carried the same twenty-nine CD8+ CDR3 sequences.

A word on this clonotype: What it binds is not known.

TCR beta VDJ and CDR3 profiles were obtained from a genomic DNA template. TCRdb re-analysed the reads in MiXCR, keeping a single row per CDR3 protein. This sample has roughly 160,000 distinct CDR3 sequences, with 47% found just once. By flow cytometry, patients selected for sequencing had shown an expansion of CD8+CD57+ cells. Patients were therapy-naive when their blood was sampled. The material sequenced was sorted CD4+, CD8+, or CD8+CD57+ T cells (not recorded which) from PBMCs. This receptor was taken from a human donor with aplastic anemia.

The CDR3 spells CASSRGVAGDQETQYF. DNA for the CDR3: TGTGCCAGCAGCCGGGGGGTAGCGGGGGACCAAGAGACCCAGTACTTC. This chain uses TRBV13 with TRBJ2-5; TRBD2 aligns across 9 bases. The CDR3 has 16 amino acids. The germline CDR1 and CDR2 sequences are PRHDT and FYEKMQ (reference sequence). The J segment lost 0 bases and the V segment lost 5 bases, leaving 7 bases of the junction unmatched. Variable domain in full (rest from reference TRBV13 and TRBJ2-5): AAGVIQSPRHLIKEKRETATLKCYPIPRHDTVYWYQQGPGQDPQFLISFYEKMQSDKGSIPDRFSAQQFSDYHSELNMSSLELGDSALYFCASSRGVAGDQETQYFGPGTRLLVL.